The 32 T cell receptor beta chains in this list originate from one sample, sequenced in a study of T cells in localized non-small cell lung cancer. Sequencing was performed with immunoSEQ multiplex PCR; in TCRdb, only in-frame clones are kept and a portion is missing. Of about 59,000 clones listed, about 90% are singletons. The sample in question was peripheral blood, obtained before any cancer treatment. Every receptor here comes from a man aged 40 to 70 with stage I squamous cell lung carcinoma.

This chain uses TRBV27 with TRBJ2-6; D not resolved. The CDR3 sequence is 18 residues long. V gave up 2 bases and J gave up 2 bases, with 16 bases separating them. CDR1 is MNHEY and CDR2 is SMNVEV in the germline V gene (reference sequence). CDR3 DNA: TGTGCCAGCAGTTTACTACCTTCGGAAGCAGCTGGGGCCAACGTCCTGACTTTC. It specifies CASSLLPSEAAGANVLTF.

This chain joins TRBV6-1 and TRBJ2-1, with D tentatively TRBD1 or TRBD2 (5 bases each). The CDR3 contains 15 residues. Trimming stripped 4 bases from V and 12 bases from J, with 22 bases between. In germline, CDR1 is MNHNS, CDR2 SASEGT. In DNA form, the CDR3 reads TGTGCCAGCAGTGCGTACGGGACGGATTTTTTTAGGCAGTTCTTC. It codes for CASSAYGTDFFRQFF.

This chain links TRBV7-9 with TRBJ2-3; TRBD2 agrees at 8 bases. Germline CDR1 is SEHNR and CDR2 is FQNEAQ (reference sequence). The CDR3 has 16 amino acids. J lost 4 bases, V lost 5 bases, and 11 bases had no gene match. CDR3 nucleotide sequence: TGTGCCAGCAGCCTTGATAGCGGGAAGGCGGCAGATACGCAGTATTTT. It codes for CASSLDSGKAADTQYF.

V is TRBV6-5 and J is TRBJ1-1; D possibly corresponds to TRBD1 (5 bases). Per germline, CDR1 MNHEY and CDR2 SVGAGI. V lost 6 bases, J lost 6 bases, and 20 bases lay in between. This CDR3 region has 15 residues. The CDR3 protein is CASSRRPGRPPEAFF. In DNA, the CDR3 is TGTGCCAGCAGCCGCCGCCCAGGGCGACCGCCTGAAGCTTTCTTT.

This clone came up once. V gene TRBV28 combines with J gene TRBJ1-2, with D perhaps TRBD1 (6 bases). V lost 2 bases and J lost 1, with 8 bases in between. The CDR3 contains 14 residues. From germline, CDR1 is MDHEN and CDR2 SYDVKM. The CDR3 here is CASSLTGINYGYTF. The CDR3 DNA follows: TGTGCCAGCAGTTTAACAGGGATTAACTATGGCTACACCTTC.

The genes are TRBV27 and TRBJ2-7, with 9 bases lining up with TRBD1. Germline CDR1 and CDR2: MNHEY and SMNVEV (reference sequence). This CDR3 comprises 15 residues. V lost 5 bases and J lost 5; bases outside the gene matches: 10. The CDR3 loop reads CASSPLGTGQNEQYF. DNA for the CDR3: TGTGCCAGCAGTCCCCTTGGGACAGGGCAGAACGAGCAGTACTTC.

This chain uses TRBV6-1 with TRBJ1-1; tentative D call: TRBD1 (5 bases). The CDR3 sequence is 13 residues long. Trimming removed 7 bases at V and 3 bases at J, with 12 bases between. Germline V gene lookup returns CDR1 MNHNS and CDR2 SASEGT. The CDR3 is CASKARADTEAFF. The CDR3 nucleotides read TGTGCCAGCAAGGCCAGGGCTGACACTGAAGCTTTCTTT.

The CDR3 DNA sequence: TGTGCCAGCAGCACGGGACCTACCTACGAGCAGTACTTC. It encodes CASSTGPTYEQYF. The J gene is TRBJ2-7, the V gene TRBV9; D tentatively fits TRBD1 or TRBD2 (5 bases each). CDR3 size: 13 residues. Germline V gene sequence: CDR1 SGDLS, CDR2 YYNGEE. The V end was cut by 4 bases, the J end by 2 bases, with 10 bases between. The complete variable domain, with remaining parts taken from reference TRBV9 and TRBJ2-7, reads DSGVTQTPKHLITATGQRVTLRCSPRSGDLSVYWYQQSLDQGLQFLIQYYNGEERAKGNILERFSAQQFPDLHSELNLSSLELGDSALYFCASSTGPTYEQYFGPGTRLTVT.

The V gene is TRBV10-3, the J gene TRBJ2-7; 8 nucleotides line up with TRBD2. Trimming at V came to 11 bases and at J to 2 bases, leaving 8 bases not matched to a gene. The CDR3 sequence is 13 residues long. Germline CDR1 reads ENHRY; CDR2 reads SYGVKD. In DNA, the CDR3 is TGTGCCGCCTCCGGGACTAGTGCCTACGAGCAGTACTTC. Translating gives CAASGTSAYEQYF.

The V and J genes are TRBV11-2 and TRBJ2-5; tentatively, D is TRBD2 (5 bases). The germline CDR1 and CDR2 sequences are SGHAT and FQNNGV. This CDR3 has 13 residues. The V end lost 6 bases, the J end lost 2 bases, and 10 bases lay between the germline ends. CDR3 DNA sequence: TGTGCCAGCAGGTATTGGGAGCAAGAGACCCAGTACTTC. This translates into CASRYWEQETQYF. Full variable domain (outside the CDR3, taken from reference TRBV11-2 and TRBJ2-5): EAGVAQSPRYKIIEKRQSVAFWCNPISGHATLYWYQQILGQGPKLLIQFQNNGVVDDSQLPKDRFSAERLKGVDSTLKIQPAKLEDSAVYLCASRYWEQETQYFGPGTRLLVL.

V and J are TRBV27 and TRBJ2-2; D is possibly TRBD1 (6 bases). The CDR3 consists of 14 residues. V lost 2 bases, J lost 9 bases, and 13 bases lay in between. Germline CDR1 and CDR2: MNHEY and SMNVEV (reference sequence). CDR3 residues: CASSLGQGFRELFF. The DNA of the CDR3 is TGTGCCAGCAGTTTAGGGCAGGGGTTTCGGGAGCTGTTTTTT.

The chain couples TRBV7-6 to TRBJ1-4; 10 nucleotides line up with TRBD1. The junction had 8 bases not matched to a gene; V was cut back by 4 bases and J by 0 bases. CDR1 SGHVS and CDR2 FNYEAQ come from the germline V gene. The CDR3 contains 18 residues. In DNA form, the CDR3 reads TGTGCCAGCAGCTCGACAGGGGGCTTTCTCTCAACTAATGAAAAACTGTTTTTT. Amino acids: CASSSTGGFLSTNEKLFF.

The gene calls are TRBV19 and TRBJ2-1, with D possibly matching TRBD2 (6 bases). This CDR3 is built from 13 residues. In germline, CDR1 is LNHDA, CDR2 SQIVND (reference sequence). Trimming stripped 8 bases from V and 5 bases from J, with 13 bases between. CDR3 bases: TGTGCCAGTTCAACTAGCAGGGACAATGAGCAGTTCTTC. As protein: CASSTSRDNEQFF.

The rearrangement joins TRBV5-1 to TRBJ2-7; TRBD2 matches 8 bases. The CDR3 runs to 15 residues. The germline V gene has CDR1 SGHRS and CDR2 YFSETQ. The J segment lost 0 bases and the V segment lost 0 bases, leaving 2 bases of the junction unmatched. DNA for the CDR3: TGCGCCAGCAGCTTGGTAGCGGGGTACTCCTACGAGCAGTACTTC. Its translation: CASSLVAGYSYEQYF.

The V call is TRBV20-1, the J call TRBJ2-7; D is undetermined. The CDR3 sequence is 11 residues long. V lost 3 bases, J lost 4 bases, and 7 bases lay in between. Per the germline V gene, CDR1 is DFQATT and CDR2 is SNEGSKA (reference sequence). The CDR3 bases are TGCAGTGCTAGTGGGCGATACGAGCAGTACTTC. Translating gives CSASGRYEQYF.

A word on this clone: The junction departs from the called germline gene at one end, perhaps through a read error. This sequence joins TRBV5-6 and TRBJ2-7; a possible D gene is TRBD2 (5 bases). This CDR3 has 14 residues. CDR1 and CDR2 from the germline V gene are SGHDT and YYEEEE. Here the CDR3 DNA reads TGTGCCAGCAACTTGGTGACGGACTCCTACGGGCAGTACTTC. This gives the protein CASNLVTDSYGQYF.

The chain joins TRBV7-9 to TRBJ2-6, with D uncertain. Germline V lookup: CDR1 SEHNR, CDR2 FQNEAQ (reference sequence). This CDR3 comprises 16 residues. V lost 1 base and J 0 bases, leaving 7 bases between the germline ends. CDR3 nucleotides: TGTGCCAGCAGCTTAGGGTGGCGCTCTGGGGCCAACGTCCTGACTTTC. This sequence encodes CASSLGWRSGANVLTF.

The rearrangement uses TRBV29-1 and TRBJ2-3; 7 bases line up with TRBD1. The CDR3 loop spans 13 amino acids. Looked up from germline, CDR1 is SQVTM and CDR2 is ANQGSEA. The junction had 5 bases not matched to a gene; V was cut back by 6 bases and J by 2 bases. CDR3 DNA: TGCAGCGTCGAGGGGGCAGCCACAGATACGCAGTATTTT. Its protein product is CSVEGAATDTQYF.

The V gene is TRBV29-1, the J gene TRBJ2-7; no firm D call. V was clipped by 4 bases and J by 3 bases, with 4 bases between them. This CDR3 contains 10 residues. CDR1 is SQVTM and CDR2 is ANQGSEA in the germline V gene. Here the CDR3 DNA reads TGCAGCGTTGGGGGCTACGAGCAGTACTTC. As protein: CSVGGYEQYF.

The chain recombines TRBV4-2 with TRBJ2-1; 15 nucleotides line up with TRBD2. The germline CDR1 and CDR2 sequences are LGHNA and YNFKEQ. This CDR3 contains 18 residues. Trimming cost V 1 base and J 8 bases; bases outside gene matches: 9. The CDR3 DNA follows: TGTGCCAGCAGCCAAGCTCGGACTAGCGGGAGGGCCCTCGATGAGCAGTTCTTC. This translates into CASSQARTSGRALDEQFF.

The V and J genes are TRBV28 and TRBJ1-4, with 9 bases lining up with TRBD1. The junction had 3 bases not matched to a gene; V was cut back by 3 bases and J by 7 bases. Germline-derived CDR1 and CDR2 are MDHEN and SYDVKM. This CDR3 has 14 residues. The CDR3 sequence is CASSLRQGGEKLFF. CDR3 bases: TGTGCCAGCAGTTTGCGACAGGGGGGTGAAAAACTGTTTTTT. The whole variable domain, remainder taken from reference TRBV28 and TRBJ1-4, is DVKVTQSSRYLVKRTGEKVFLECVQDMDHENMFWYRQDPGLGLRLIYFSYDVKMKEKGDIPEGYSVSREKKERFSLILESASTNQTSMYLCASSLRQGGEKLFFGSGTQLSVL.

The rearrangement uses TRBV6-6 and TRBJ2-7; TRBD2 aligns across 15 bases. The CDR3 spans 14 residues. J gave up 8 bases and V 2 bases, and 1 base lay outside the gene matches. Germline V lookup: CDR1 MNHNY, CDR2 SVGAGI (reference sequence). CDR3 sequence reads: CASSYGLAGGQQYF. The CDR3 DNA reads TGTGCCAGCAGTTACGGACTAGCGGGAGGGCAGCAGTACTTC.

The chain carries TRBV19 and TRBJ1-5, with 9 nucleotides matching TRBD1. V shed 5 bases, J shed 6 bases, and the junction held 8 bases outside the gene matches. This CDR3 contains 15 residues. Per the germline V gene, CDR1 is LNHDA and CDR2 is SQIVND (reference sequence). The chain's CDR3 is CASSPTGGAFQPQHF. DNA of the CDR3: TGTGCCAGTAGTCCTACAGGGGGCGCCTTTCAGCCCCAGCATTTT.

This clone was detected only once. V gene TRBV25-1 combines with J gene TRBJ2-1; 8 bases align to TRBD2. V lost 4 bases and J lost 5; bases outside the gene matches: 10. The germline V gene has CDR1 MGHDK and CDR2 SYGVNS. CDR3 size: 16 residues. For the CDR3, the DNA is TGTGCCAGCAGTGGTCACCGGGAGGGCCTTCACAATGAGCAGTTCTTC. Translated: CASSGHREGLHNEQFF.

The V and J genes are TRBV11-2 and TRBJ1-2; tentative D call: TRBD1 (5 bases). Germline V gives CDR1 SGHAT, CDR2 FQNNGV. This CDR3 contains 14 residues. Between the trimmed V and J ends, which lost 5 bases and 10 bases, there was a span of 20 bases. CDR3: CASSPQRTLSYYTF. The DNA of the CDR3 is TGTGCCAGCAGCCCCCAACGGACATTATCGTACTACACCTTC. Combining the CDR3 with reference TRBV11-2 and TRBJ1-2 gives the whole variable domain EAGVAQSPRYKIIEKRQSVAFWCNPISGHATLYWYQQILGQGPKLLIQFQNNGVVDDSQLPKDRFSAERLKGVDSTLKIQPAKLEDSAVYLCASSPQRTLSYYTFGSGTRLTVV.

In its sample, this clone was seen once. The chain has TRBV21-1 and TRBJ1-4; no DNA check was done on the table's D call, TRBD1. TRBV21-1 corresponds to a pseudogene. The CDR3 runs to 13 residues. The CDR3 is CASSRQGGEKLFF. As DNA, the CDR3 is TGTGCCAGCAGCAGACAGGGGGGTGAAAAACTGTTTTTT.

The chain joins TRBV30 to TRBJ2-1; 8 bases fit TRBD2. The CDR3 length is 13 residues. V was pared by 4 bases and J by 14 bases, with 13 bases of the junction left unmatched. The germline V gene encodes CDR1 GTSNPN and CDR2 SVGIG (reference sequence). The CDR3 is CAWNDGRASFEFF. The CDR3 DNA reads as TGTGCCTGGAATGACGGGAGGGCCTCTTTCGAGTTCTTC.

This clone was counted between two and nine times. In nucleotides, the CDR3 is TGTGCCAGCAGCTTAGGGGACAGTCTCCAAGAGACCCAGTACTTC. This translates into CASSLGDSLQETQYF. The chain is built from TRBV11-2 and TRBJ2-5, with 7 positions matching TRBD1. Germline CDR1 and CDR2: SGHAT and FQNNGV. The V and J ends lost 1 base and 1 base, in that order; junction bases with no gene match: 3. This CDR3 contains 15 residues. Together with reference TRBV11-2 and TRBJ2-5, the CDR3 gives the full variable domain: EAGVAQSPRYKIIEKRQSVAFWCNPISGHATLYWYQQILGQGPKLLIQFQNNGVVDDSQLPKDRFSAERLKGVDSTLKIQPAKLEDSAVYLCASSLGDSLQETQYFGPGTRLLVL.

The V gene is TRBV10-1, the J gene TRBJ2-6; D gene ambiguous. V shed 8 bases and J shed 0 bases, with 5 bases lying between them. Germline CDR1 reads WNHNN; CDR2 reads SYGVQD (reference sequence). The CDR3 sequence is 13 residues long. The CDR3 reads CASLPSGANVLTF. The CDR3, as DNA: TGCGCCAGCTTGCCCTCTGGGGCCAACGTCCTGACTTTC.

V is TRBV27 and J is TRBJ2-5, with 9 bases aligning to TRBD2. This CDR3 has 16 residues. Germline V gene data show CDR1 as MNHEY and CDR2 as SMNVEV (reference sequence). V trimming: 4 bases; J trimming: 5 bases; junction bases outside the gene matches: 11. CDR3 in DNA: TGTGCCAGCAGTTCGACGGGACTAGCCCAGTGGGAGACCCAGTACTTC. Translation: CASSSTGLAQWETQYF.

This clone was seen once. The chain uses TRBV28 and TRBJ2-1, with 7 nucleotides matching TRBD1. Germline lookup yields CDR1 MDHEN and CDR2 SYDVKM. V gave up 8 bases and J gave up 8 bases; unmatched junction bases: 6. This CDR3 has 12 residues. The CDR3 bases are TGTGCCAGCGAGGGGGCGACGGATGAGCAGTTCTTC. Amino acids: CASEGATDEQFF.

V gene TRBV9 combines with J gene TRBJ2-3; 10 bases align to TRBD2. CDR3 size: 16 residues. Germline CDR1 SGDLS, CDR2 YYNGEE. J lost 4 bases, V lost 4 bases, and 9 bases had no gene match. As DNA, the CDR3 is TGTGCCAGCAGCCGCCAGGGACTAGCGTCAGCAGATACGCAGTATTTT. It specifies CASSRQGLASADTQYF.